This TCR beta chain emerged from a study of blood T cell repertoires in COVID-19. At the level of the study: Italy, Spain and the United States were the sources of the convalescent and acute COVID-19 samples. The analysed material was cDNA or gDNA that came from T cells, B-cell-depleted T cells, or PBMCs.

V trimming: 4 bases; J trimming: 9 bases; junction bases outside the gene matches: 7. CDR3 length equals 13 residues. Germline V lookup: CDR1 SGHNT, CDR2 YYREEE (reference sequence). Per the original data handling: By means of reference gene primer amplification, nucleated cell counts were estimated. Measured with immunoSEQ multiplex PCR; TCRdb has only the in-frame clones, and not every one. V, J and clone size reflect that table, while D and trimming were determined from the DNA. This table holds about 89,000 clones, roughly four fifths found once. Sequenced sample: peripheral blood. This receptor was identified in a man aged 65 to 79 with acute or convalescent COVID-19. The genes are TRBV5-4 and TRBJ2-1; 7 bases are shared with TRBD2. This chain's CDR3 is CASSPGLVGEQFF. CDR3 nucleotides: TGTGCCAGCAGCCCAGGACTAGTTGGTGAGCAGTTCTTC.